The 5 T cell receptor beta chains below were found in one sample sequenced in a study of CD8 T cells in ankylosing spondylitis. TCRdb reprocessed the 5' RACE reads via MiXCR and lists one record per CDR3 protein. The table has some 700,000 distinct CDR3 sequences, under 20% seen once. No antigen has been identified for these receptors. Whole-study results and caveats: What appeared characteristic of ankylosing spondylitis blood was a TCR beta motif of fewer than ten highly homologous variants.

The material sequenced was blood, either unsorted or a sorted T cell fraction (not recorded which). These receptor sequences come from a male donor with ankylosing spondylitis.

A few counts support this clonotype. The genes are TRBV5-1 and TRBJ2-3; TRBD1 or TRBD2 may be the D gene (5 bases each). The CDR3 has 16 amino acids. Germline-derived CDR1 and CDR2 are SGHRS and YFSETQ. The V and J ends lost 4 bases and 2 bases respectively, with 17 bases between them. The CDR3 loop is CASSPDGWGFTDTQYF. CDR3 nucleotides: TGCGCCAGCAGCCCCGATGGTTGGGGGTTCACAGATACGCAGTATTTT.

This clonotype has a handful of counts. The V gene is TRBV3-1, the J gene TRBJ1-1, with 7 nucleotides matching TRBD1. This CDR3 contains 17 residues. The germline V gene has CDR1 LGHDT and CDR2 YNNKEL (reference sequence). Trimming removed 1 base from V and 0 bases from J; junction bases left unmatched: 8. The CDR3 DNA reads TGTGCCAGCAGCCAAGTCGGGTCAGGGGGGATGAACACTGAAGCTTTCTTT. Translating gives CASSQVGSGGMNTEAFF.

This clonotype has just a few counts. The V call is TRBV4-2, the J call TRBJ2-1; 12 bases are a match to TRBD2. The V gene end was trimmed by 1 base and the J gene end by 0 bases; junction bases not matched to a gene: 16. This CDR3 has 22 residues. Germline assignment: CDR1 LGHNA and CDR2 YNFKEQ. The CDR3: CASSQVRSKGLAGYFSYNEQFF. The CDR3 DNA reads TGTGCCAGCAGCCAAGTTCGGAGTAAGGGACTAGCGGGCTACTTCTCCTACAATGAGCAGTTCTTC.

This clonotype appeared a few times. This chain joins TRBV7-8 and TRBJ2-1; 13 nucleotides match TRBD2. The CDR3 is made up of 16 amino acids. V lost 2 bases and J lost 8; bases outside the gene matches: 6. Germline CDR1 is SGHVS and CDR2 is FQNEAQ. This CDR3 is CASSLMTSGGYYEQFF. The CDR3 nucleotides read TGTGCCAGCAGCTTAATGACTAGCGGGGGGTACTATGAGCAGTTCTTC. The full variable domain, completed using reference TRBV7-8 and TRBJ2-1, is GAGVSQSPRYKVAKRGQDVALRCDPISGHVSLFWYQQALGQGPEFLTYFQNEAQLDKSGLPSDRFFAERPEGSVSTLKIQRTQQEDSAVYLCASSLMTSGGYYEQFFGPGTRLTVL.

The V and J genes are TRBV4-1 and TRBJ2-1; D unresolved. V was shortened by 1 base and J by 7 bases, with 17 bases between the two germline ends. The CDR3 runs 16 residues. Germline V gene sequence: CDR1 MGHRA, CDR2 YSYEKL. The CDR3 region has the DNA TGCGCCAGCAGCCAAGCTCAGTTCGGTCCCAATAATGAGCAGTTCTTC. Its translation: CASSQAQFGPNNEQFF.